What follows is one T cell receptor beta chain and its context. Only a few counts were recorded for this clonotype. Its cognate antigen has yet to be identified. It has no much larger one-base neighbor in the sample; base qualities were not kept. The trim is 1 base for V and 11 bases for J, with a gap of 26 bases between the germline ends. The CDR3 contains 17 residues, cysteine and phenylalanine counted. Only the CDR3 portion is preserved as DNA: 51 bases, with reading frame beginning at the first base. Donors were patients with localized lung adenocarcinoma, a subtype of non-small cell lung cancer. Samples were obtained from the margins of localized lung adenocarcinomas. For TCR repertoire analysis, CD4+ T cells from tumor tissue were profiled separately from CD8+ T cells. The data stem from a study of CD4 and CD8 cells across lung adenocarcinoma regions (dated by TCRdb to between 2017 and 2018). For context, the study as a whole: Intratumor heterogeneity of the T cell receptor repertoire was examined by comparing tumor centers with tumor margins.

Library creation used PCR. Sequenced on a HiSeq X Ten. TCRdb trimmed public reads at Q25 via fastp, called clones via MiXCR and kept in-frame beta chains. Here each entry gathers all rows of one CDR3 protein and keeps the most common genes and DNA. The sample yields thousands of distinct CDR3 sequences; 64% were counted once. The biggest ten clones account for roughly 18% of the sample. The source of this sequence is a female donor with lung adenocarcinoma. The CD4 and CD8 labels of this study may be unreliable. The chain is encoded by TRBV12-3 or TRBV12-4 joined to TRBJ2-5; matching of 7 bases hints at TRBD2 as the D gene. Specimen: CD4+ T cells from the margin of a lung tumor. Explained via the paper, the cell subset or site label denotes: tumor margin region. This receptor carries the CDR3 CASSLGGGLDLYNEQYF. The sequenced DNA: TGTGCCAGCAGTTTAGGGGGGGGGCTAGACCTCTACAATGAGCAGTACTTC.